What follows is one T cell receptor beta chain and its context. The antigen is unknown. The data were obtained in a study of shared clonotypes between healthy human individuals. Study-wide results and caveats: Generation of non-shared clonotypes was less probable than generation of clonotypes shared by all four donors.

The CDR3 has 20 amino acids. The V and J ends lost 7 bases and 0 bases, in that order; junction bases with no gene match: 21. Germline V gene lookup returns CDR1 MDHEN and CDR2 SYDVKM. Sequenced by immunoSEQ multiplex PCR; TCRdb stores in-frame clones only, minus some. The sample has about 1.5 million clones; around 97% are singletons. There were only Caucasian adults among the donors, and all lived in Nashville, Tennessee. Sequences were obtained from naive CD4+ T cells sorted from blood. The subset here: CD45RA+ positively selected. The receptor was derived from a man younger than 40 in good health. V and J are TRBV28 and TRBJ1-3; 7 bases map to TRBD1. CDR3 in amino acids: CASIALRTGLKPPSGNTIYF. The DNA of the CDR3 is TGTGCCAGCATCGCACTCCGGACAGGCCTTAAGCCCCCCTCTGGAAACACCATATATTTT.